Listed below are T cell receptor beta chains from one sample, sequenced in a study of blood T cells in healthy people across ages. TCRdb re-derived calls from the 5' RACE reads in MiXCR, one entry per CDR3 protein. The sample gives 850,000 to 1,000,000 distinct CDR3 sequences, 48% of which show up once; around 15% is in the top ten. Material for sequencing was blood. The origin of the receptors is a man aged 25-40 years in good health. CDR3s include the opening cysteine and the closing phenylalanine or tryptophan. The order of the fields is CDR3 protein, V gene, J gene.

CDR3: CASRDREGLESTDTQYF
V: TRBV5-1
J: TRBJ2-3

CDR3: CASSPGGRWGGEQFF
V: TRBV7-8
J: TRBJ2-1

CDR3: CASSSDDSYEQYF
V: TRBV27
J: TRBJ2-7

CDR3: CASSVRDAETQYF
V: TRBV27
J: TRBJ2-5

CDR3: CASSFSSGQFF
V: TRBV5-6
J: TRBJ2-1

CDR3: CASGVGGNLNYGYTF
V: TRBV2
J: TRBJ1-2

CDR3: CASSLVSRLNYEQYF
V: TRBV11-2
J: TRBJ2-7

CDR3: CASSPMGQSNQPQHF
V: TRBV7-2
J: TRBJ1-5

CDR3: CASSLLASGGVRYEQYF
V: TRBV4-2
J: NA

CDR3: CASSPAGGREETQYF
V: TRBV5-1
J: TRBJ2-5

CDR3: CASSWTSGGAPYNEQFF
V: TRBV13
J: TRBJ2-1

CDR3: CSVDLLGTSANYNEQFF
V: TRBV29-1
J: TRBJ2-1

CDR3: CAISGDSGNSPLHF
V: TRBV10-3
J: TRBJ1-6

CDR3: CASSQTWAGAYEQYF
V: TRBV7-2
J: TRBJ2-7

CDR3: CASSYSTSGGETQYF
V: TRBV6-5
J: TRBJ2-5

CDR3: CASSQDATRRSDTQYF
V: TRBV4-2
J: TRBJ2-3

CDR3: CASSPSSSGGTEAFF
V: TRBV9
J: TRBJ1-1

CDR3: CASSLLPGQSDGYTF
V: TRBV5-6
J: TRBJ1-2

CDR3: CASSQGIMEGATEAFF
V: TRBV4-1
J: TRBJ1-1

CDR3: CSARDPTSGVAYYNEQFF
V: TRBV20-1
J: TRBJ2-1

CDR3: CASRLIPNTGELFF
V: TRBV6-5
J: TRBJ2-2

CDR3: CAGSTTAANYGYTF
V: TRBV5-6
J: TRBJ1-2

CDR3: CASSSQGGAGDTQYF
V: TRBV7-3
J: TRBJ2-3

CDR3: CASSYSVQGLAFF
V: TRBV6-6
J: TRBJ1-1

CDR3: CASSQVGTPRWANEKLFF
V: TRBV4-3
J: TRBJ1-4

CDR3: CASSPGTANEKLFF
V: TRBV7-9
J: TRBJ1-4

CDR3: CASRNGGISYEQYF
V: TRBV6-2/TRBV6-3
J: TRBJ2-7

CDR3: CASSRDRAEETQYF
V: TRBV7-7
J: TRBJ2-5

CDR3: CASRLAGGEQFF
V: TRBV7-2
J: TRBJ2-1

CDR3: CASSLLGSDGYTF
V: TRBV12-3/TRBV12-4
J: TRBJ1-2

CDR3: CASSSLLREQYF
V: TRBV27
J: TRBJ2-7

CDR3: CASSLDAGPHNEQYF
V: TRBV28
J: TRBJ2-5

CDR3: CASSFLAGGVDTQYF
V: TRBV12-3/TRBV12-4
J: TRBJ2-3

CDR3: CAIKRQGNNEQFF
V: TRBV6-5
J: TRBJ2-1

CDR3: CASSQGLRDDTQYF
V: TRBV4-1
J: TRBJ2-3

CDR3: CASSRASPPSSNYGYTF
V: TRBV12-3/TRBV12-4
J: TRBJ1-2

CDR3: CASSPPGGYSYEQYF
V: TRBV18
J: TRBJ2-7

CDR3: CASSRGSGTGSYEQYF
V: TRBV3-1
J: NA

CDR3: CASSDSSRLQETQYF
V: TRBV7-2
J: TRBJ2-5

CDR3: CAIREAGVEDGYTF
V: TRBV10-3
J: TRBJ1-2

CDR3: CASSLESAGNEQFF
V: TRBV11-3
J: TRBJ2-1

CDR3: CASSTIAWSTDTQYF
V: TRBV27
J: TRBJ2-3

CDR3: CAISELGQGAKNIQYF
V: TRBV10-3
J: TRBJ2-4

CDR3: CASSGAFSSYEQYF
V: TRBV6-2/TRBV6-3
J: TRBJ2-7

CDR3: CASSQNGGAGLGKLFF
V: TRBV4-1
J: TRBJ1-4

CDR3: CASSLGEGEIYNEQFF
V: TRBV11-1
J: TRBJ2-1

CDR3: CASTLGTGLDDSPLHF
V: TRBV7-9
J: TRBJ1-6

CDR3: CASSLAPGWIYEQYF
V: TRBV7-2
J: TRBJ2-7

CDR3: CASTSGQGKDTQYF
V: TRBV28
J: TRBJ2-3

CDR3: CSVGARDRVSTDTQYF
V: TRBV29-1
J: TRBJ2-3

CDR3: CASSYGQGAYEQYF
V: TRBV6-5
J: TRBJ2-7

CDR3: CSGTGMNTEAFF
V: TRBV29-1
J: TRBJ1-1

CDR3: CASWSGSVGETQYF
V: TRBV6-2/TRBV6-3
J: TRBJ2-5